The clone carrying this T cell receptor beta chain appeared a few times. This sample stems from a study of molecular identifiers for immune sequencing clone quantification. The ends lost 5 bases at V and 4 bases at J; junction bases unmatched: 9. This CDR3 is 15 amino acids long. CDR1 is MGHRA and CDR2 is YSYEKL in the germline V gene. One entry per CDR3 protein, called by TCRdb with MiXCR from the PCR reads. The sample includes nearly 650,000 distinct CDR3 sequences, around 25% seen only once; the top ten take 0.78%. Sequenced: naive CD8+ T cells from blood, with Jurkat cell RNA spiked in. The subset here: FACS-sorted CD8+CD4-CCR7+CD45RA+ naive T cells. The sequence was obtained from a human donor in good health. Some libraries in this study had Jurkat cell RNA spiked in. The chain uses TRBV4-1 and TRBJ2-3; 7 nucleotides agree with TRBD2. CDR3 sequence (DNA): TGCGCCAGCAGCACGCGGGAGCTGGGTGCAGATACGCAGTATTTT. Translation gives CASSTRELGADTQYF.